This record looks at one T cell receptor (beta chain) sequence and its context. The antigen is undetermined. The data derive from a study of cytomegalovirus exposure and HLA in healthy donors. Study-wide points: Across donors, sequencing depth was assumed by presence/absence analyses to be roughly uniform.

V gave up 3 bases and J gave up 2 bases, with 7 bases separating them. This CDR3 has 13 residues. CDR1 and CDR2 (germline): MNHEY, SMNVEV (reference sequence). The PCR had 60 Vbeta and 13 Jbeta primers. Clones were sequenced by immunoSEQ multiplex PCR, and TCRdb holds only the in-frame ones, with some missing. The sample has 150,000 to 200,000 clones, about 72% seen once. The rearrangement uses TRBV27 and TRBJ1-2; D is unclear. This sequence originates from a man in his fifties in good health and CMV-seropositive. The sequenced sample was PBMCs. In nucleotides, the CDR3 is TGTGCCAGCAGTTTTTCTAAAAACTATGGCTACACCTTC. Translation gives CASSFSKNYGYTF.